This T cell receptor (beta chain) was recovered during a study of cytomegalovirus exposure and HLA in healthy donors. Study-level results: When analyzed later, the rates of TCR association showed variation by HLA locus, with DRB1 the most and HLA-C the fewest. When analyzed later, a missense DCLRE1C variant was found to be linked to TCR beta V- and J-gene trimming.

PCR was performed using 60 Vbeta and 13 Jbeta primers. Sequenced by immunoSEQ multiplex PCR; TCRdb stores in-frame clones only, minus some. The top ten clones hold around 3.7% of a sample with about 300,000 clones, roughly 89% of them seen once. This CDR3 is 14 amino acids long. Trimming cost V 5 bases and J 7 bases, with 17 bases left between them. Germline V gives CDR1 SEHNR, CDR2 FQNEAQ (reference sequence). In the case of this clone: Its specificity is unknown.

The rearrangement joins TRBV7-9 to TRBJ2-5, with D tentatively TRBD1 (5 bases). The sequenced sample was PBMCs. The sequence derives from a man aged 35-49 years in good health and CMV-seropositive. In DNA, the CDR3 is TGTGCCAGCAGCCAAGGACCGACAGTGGGGACCCAGTACTTC. Residues: CASSQGPTVGTQYF. The variable domain in full, completed from reference TRBV7-9 and TRBJ2-5, reads DTGVSQNPRHKITKRGQNVTFRCDPISEHNRLYWYRQTLGQGPEFLTYFQNEAQLEKSRLLSDRFSAERPKGSFSTLEIQRTEQGDSAMYLCASSQGPTVGTQYFGPGTRLLVL.